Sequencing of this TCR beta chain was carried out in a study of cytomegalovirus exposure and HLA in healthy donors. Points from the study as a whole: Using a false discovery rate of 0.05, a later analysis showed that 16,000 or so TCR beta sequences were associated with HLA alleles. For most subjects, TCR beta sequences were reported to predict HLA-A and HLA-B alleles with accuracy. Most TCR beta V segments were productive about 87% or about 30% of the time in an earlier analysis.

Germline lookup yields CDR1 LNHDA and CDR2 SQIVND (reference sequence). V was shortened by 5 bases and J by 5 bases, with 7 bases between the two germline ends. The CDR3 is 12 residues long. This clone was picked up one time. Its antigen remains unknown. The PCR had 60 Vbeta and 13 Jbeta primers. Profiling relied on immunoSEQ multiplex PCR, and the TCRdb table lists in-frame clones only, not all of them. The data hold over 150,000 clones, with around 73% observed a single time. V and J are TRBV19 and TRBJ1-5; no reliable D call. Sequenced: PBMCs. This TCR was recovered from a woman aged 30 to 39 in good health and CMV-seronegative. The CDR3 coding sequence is TGTGCCAGTAGTGCGAGGTATCAGCCCCAGCATTTT. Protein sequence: CASSARYQPQHF.